This T cell receptor (beta chain) was identified during a study of identical twins (dated by TCRdb to between 2015 and 2016). Describing the broader study: TCR alpha and beta repertoires from monozygotic twins, unrelated adults of various ages and cord blood were deep-sequenced to test whether fetal clonotypes persist. To rule out contamination, replicate twin experiments were performed at different times with different library preparation protocols. On the study overall, not on this receptor specifically: Compared with coincidental sharing between unrelated individuals, an excess of low generation-probability sequences was observed among out-of-frame TCR alpha sequences shared between twins. Recombination models systematically underestimated out-of-frame TCR alpha sharing in monozygotic twins but agreed with sharing between unrelated individuals. Zero-insertion analyses could be partly confounded by invariant T cells such as MAIT and iNKT, though diverse VJ usage argued against such confounding for most clonotypes. In beta out-of-frame sequences, excess twin sharing was weaker, because having fewer shared sequences lowered the signal-to-noise ratio. Abundant cord blood beta clonotypes carried fewer insertions; young adult naive repertoires showed a weaker similar trend, while memory repertoires showed none. Conclusions relied on cross-sectional statistical analysis, since the same donors could not be followed over many years.

The method was 5' RACE. Sequenced on an Illumina HiSeq 2000. A universal primer binding site was introduced by template switching, and a unique molecular identifier was present in the final cDNA, enabling accurate counting of TCR cDNA molecules. Specific primers in the conserved constant-segment region were used to synthesize first-strand cDNA for the TCR alpha and beta chains. To control for contamination, every cDNA library carried two barcodes: a SMART-Mk sample barcode plus Illumina barcodes. TruSeq adapter sequences, together with Illumina sample barcodes, were added in two successive PCR steps. The TCR alpha and beta cDNA libraries were sequenced on the Illumina HiSeq platform using custom primers. In the authors' own workflow: Unique molecular identifiers were extracted from raw reads with MiGEC, and CDR3 positions were determined with MiXCR. Recombination models were inferred per individual with the repgenHMM and IGoR tools using an EM algorithm. The tcR package in R was used for shared clonotype analysis, with sharing normalized by the product of cloneset sizes. To study raw recombination free of thymic and clonal selection effects, out-of-frame nonproductive sequences were analyzed. TCRdb ran its own pipeline on the public reads, namely fastp trimming at Q25 and MiXCR clone calling, and kept in-frame beta chains. For every CDR3 protein sequence, its rows merge into one entry that carries the most common genes and DNA. The V and J calls shown here were made by TCRdb, not taken from the authors' results. This sample is represented by around 570,000 distinct CDR3 sequences; more than 9% of them were singletons. Around 3% of the sample is taken by the ten largest.

Measured from the cysteine to the phenylalanine, the CDR3 is 19 residues long. Left in the record is the CDR3 DNA by itself, 57 bases read in frame from the first base. CDR1 and CDR2 (LGHDT, YNNKEL) derive from the germline V gene (reference sequence). Trimmed from V: 2 bases; trimmed from J: 0 bases; junction bases lacking a gene match: 9. This clonotype has ten or more counts. The clone's antigen remains unknown. Nothing much larger sits one base from this clone, and base qualities are not available. All donors were healthy Caucasians. Three pairs of female monozygotic twins, all aged 18 to 29 years, made up the twin cohort. The RNA used for TCR libraries was isolated from peripheral blood mononuclear cells. These data are also associated with another study on yellow fever vaccine responses in identical twins. The second paper further reports: The T cell response to vaccination in identical twins was reported by the authors to appear partly convergent and partly personalized. The study precisely tracked vaccine-responding T cell clones in identical twins.

This clonotype originated in a woman between 18 and 29 years old in good health. What was sequenced was PBMCs. The chain is made from TRBV3-1 and TRBJ2-4, with TRBD2 matching 11 junction bases. This receptor carries the CDR3 CASSQSGTSGSVAKNIQYF. The DNA sequence is given as TGTGCCAGCAGCCAATCCGGGACTAGCGGTTCCGTAGCCAAAAACATTCAGTACTTC.